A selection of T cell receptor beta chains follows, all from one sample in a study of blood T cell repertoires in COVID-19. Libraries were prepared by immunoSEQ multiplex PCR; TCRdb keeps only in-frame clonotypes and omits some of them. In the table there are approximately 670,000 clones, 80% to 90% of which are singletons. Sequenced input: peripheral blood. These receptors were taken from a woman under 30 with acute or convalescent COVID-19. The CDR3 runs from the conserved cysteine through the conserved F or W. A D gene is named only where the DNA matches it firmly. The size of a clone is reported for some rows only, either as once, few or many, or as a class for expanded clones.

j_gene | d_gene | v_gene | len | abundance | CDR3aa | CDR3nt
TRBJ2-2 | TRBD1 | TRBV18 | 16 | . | CASSRAGTGLPGELFF | TGTGCCAGCTCACGGGCCGGGACAGGTCTGCCCGGGGAGCTGTTTTTT
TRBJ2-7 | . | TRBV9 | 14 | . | CASSGGQRPYEQYF | TGTGCCAGCAGCGGAGGACAGCGACCCTACGAGCAGTACTTC
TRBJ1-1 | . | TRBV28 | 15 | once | CASSFQGGVETEAFF | TGTGCCAGCAGTTTTCAGGGAGGGGTTGAGACTGAAGCTTTCTTT
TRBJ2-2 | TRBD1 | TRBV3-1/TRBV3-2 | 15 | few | CASSQGQGAPGELFF | TGTGCCAGCAGCCAAGGGCAGGGGGCACCCGGGGAGCTGTTTTTT
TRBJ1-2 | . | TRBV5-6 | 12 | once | CASSRVLGGYTF | TGTGCCAGCTCCAGGGTTTTGGGTGGCTACACCTTC
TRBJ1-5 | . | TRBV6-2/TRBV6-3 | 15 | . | CASSYGGGSNQPQHF | TGTGCCAGCAGTTACGGCGGGGGCAGCAATCAGCCCCAGCATTTT
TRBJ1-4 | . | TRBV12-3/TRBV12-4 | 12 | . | CASSPREEKLFF | TGTGCCAGCTCCCCTAGGGAGGAAAAACTGTTTTTT
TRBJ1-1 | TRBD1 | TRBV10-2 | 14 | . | CASSPTGADTEAFF | TGCGCCAGCAGTCCGACAGGGGCGGACACTGAAGCTTTCTTT
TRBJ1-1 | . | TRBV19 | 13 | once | CASSLTQNTEAFF | TGTGCCAGTAGTTTAACACAGAACACTGAAGCTTTCTTT
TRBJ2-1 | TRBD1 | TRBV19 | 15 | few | CASSPDRGGIDEQFF | TGTGCCAGTAGCCCCGACAGGGGGGGTATCGATGAGCAGTTCTTC
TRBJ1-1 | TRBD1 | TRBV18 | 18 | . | CASSPKPQGVIVYTEAFF | TGTGCCAGCTCACCGAAACCTCAGGGGGTTATAGTGTACACTGAAGCTTTCTTT